Presented here are 10 T cell receptor beta chains from one specimen sequenced in a study of cytotoxic CD8 clonotypes in ibrutinib-treated CLL. This table comes from immunoSEQ multiplex PCR, and its TCRdb copy is limited to in-frame clones, with some not included. The sample lists roughly 16,000 clones, about 61% seen once, with roughly 12% in the top ten. Sequences were derived from PBMCs, sampled before ibrutinib treatment. The source of these receptors is a human donor with chronic lymphocytic leukemia.

This clone was seen a handful of times. V is TRBV9 and J is TRBJ1-1; D not certain. Looked up from germline, CDR1 is SGDLS and CDR2 is YYNGEE. V was trimmed by 2 bases and J by 8 bases, leaving 13 bases between them. The CDR3 runs 13 residues. CDR3 residues: CASSVRLAGEAFF. CDR3 bases: TGTGCCAGCAGCGTTCGATTGGCAGGAGAAGCTTTCTTT.

This rearrangement joins TRBV18 to TRBJ2-1; D call uncertain. Trimming took off 6 bases at V and 7 bases at J, with 10 bases between the two ends. Germline assignment: CDR1 KGHSH and CDR2 LQKENI. This CDR3 is 12 amino acids long. The CDR3 sequence: CASSPSLNEQFF. For the CDR3, the DNA is TGTGCCAGCTCTCCCAGCCTGAATGAGCAGTTCTTC. The full variable domain, with the rest looked up from reference TRBV18 and TRBJ2-1, is NAGVMQNPRHLVRRRGQEARLRCSPMKGHSHVYWYRQLPEEGLKFMVYLQKENIIDESGMPKERFSAEFPKEGPSILRIQQVVRGDSAAYFCASSPSLNEQFFGPGTRLTVL.

The chain is built from TRBV5-6 and TRBJ2-7; 8 bases map to TRBD2. The CDR3 extends over 16 amino acids. The germline V gene has CDR1 SGHDT and CDR2 YYEEEE. The trim removed 1 base at V and 9 bases at J, leaving 15 bases unmatched. The CDR3 protein is CASSLRGGLLLRVQYV. The CDR3, as DNA: TGTGCCAGCAGCTTGCGCGGGGGGCTACTACTACGAGTGCAGTACGTC.

The chain has TRBV7-9 and TRBJ1-3, with 8 bases that match TRBD1. The V gene end was trimmed by 5 bases and the J gene end by 3 bases; junction bases not matched to a gene: 3. Germline loops: CDR1 SEHNR, CDR2 FQNEAQ (reference sequence). The CDR3 totals 14 residues. The chain's CDR3 is CASSRDRIGNTIYF. DNA for the CDR3: TGTGCCAGCAGCAGGGACAGGATTGGAAACACCATATATTTT.

The chain employs TRBV11-3 and TRBJ2-1; D perhaps matches TRBD2 (6 bases). CDR3 size: 13 residues. V was shortened by 1 base and J by 9 bases, with 10 bases between the two germline ends. Looked up from germline, CDR1 is SGHNT and CDR2 is YENEEA. CDR3 DNA sequence: TGTGCCAGCAGCTTAGTTCGGGGGTTTGAGCAGTTCTTC. Translated, it gives CASSLVRGFEQFF.

This chain joins TRBV11-3 and TRBJ2-3; D not resolved. The germline V and J ends were trimmed by 3 bases and 6 bases, with 10 bases remaining between them. This CDR3 has 13 amino acids. Germline V gene lookup returns CDR1 SGHNT and CDR2 YENEEA. CDR3 in amino acids: CASSLTTADTQYF. CDR3 sequence (DNA): TGTGCCAGCAGCTTGACAACCGCGGATACGCAGTATTTT.

V usage is TRBV19 and J usage is TRBJ2-7; 9 nucleotides align to TRBD2. The CDR3 totals 15 residues. In germline, CDR1 is LNHDA, CDR2 SQIVND (reference sequence). With V trimmed by 5 bases and J by 0 bases, 5 bases remained unmatched. This chain's CDR3 is CASSESGRSSYEQYF. The CDR3 DNA follows: TGTGCCAGTAGTGAGAGCGGGAGGAGCTCCTACGAGCAGTACTTC.

The chain carries TRBV4-1 and TRBJ2-4, with D tentatively TRBD1 (5 bases). Trimming pared 0 bases from V and 6 bases from J, leaving 15 bases between. The CDR3 contains 16 residues. Germline V lookup: CDR1 MGHRA, CDR2 YSYEKL. CDR3 nucleotide sequence: TGCGCCAGCAGCCAAGATTCTGGGCCAGGGCGAAACATTCAGTACTTC. Its protein is CASSQDSGPGRNIQYF.

The chain carries TRBV6-5 and TRBJ1-4; D is unresolved. Germline values: CDR1 MNHEY, CDR2 SVGAGI. Between the trimmed V and J ends, which lost 6 bases and 2 bases, there was a span of 13 bases. The CDR3 length is 15 residues. Here the CDR3 DNA reads TGTGCCAGCAGGCCGCCATTCAGCACTAATGAAAAACTGTTTTTT. The encoded protein is CASRPPFSTNEKLFF.

This chain's CDR3 is CASSPRPRGSSYEQYF. As DNA, the CDR3 is TGTGCCAGCTCACCCCGCCCACGCGGTAGCTCCTACGAGCAGTACTTC. The rearrangement uses TRBV18 and TRBJ2-7; unclear D gene. The CDR3 contains 16 residues. V gave up 3 bases and J gave up 0 bases, with 15 bases separating them. Germline CDR1 reads KGHSH; CDR2 reads LQKENI.